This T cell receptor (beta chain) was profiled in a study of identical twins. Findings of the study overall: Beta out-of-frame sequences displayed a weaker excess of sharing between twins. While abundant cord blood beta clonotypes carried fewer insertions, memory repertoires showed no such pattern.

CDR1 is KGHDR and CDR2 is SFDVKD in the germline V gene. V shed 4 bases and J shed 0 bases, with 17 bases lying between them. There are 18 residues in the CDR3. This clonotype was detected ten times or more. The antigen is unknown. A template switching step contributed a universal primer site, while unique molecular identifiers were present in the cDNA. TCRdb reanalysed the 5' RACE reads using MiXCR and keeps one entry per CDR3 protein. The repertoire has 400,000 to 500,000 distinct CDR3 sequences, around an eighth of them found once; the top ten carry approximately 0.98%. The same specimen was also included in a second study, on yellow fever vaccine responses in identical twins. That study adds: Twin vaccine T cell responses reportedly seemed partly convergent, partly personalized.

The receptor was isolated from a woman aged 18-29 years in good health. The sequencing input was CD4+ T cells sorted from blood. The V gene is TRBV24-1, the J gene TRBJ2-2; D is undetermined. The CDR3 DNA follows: TGTGCCACCAGTGACCCACTCCGCGGTATCGCGAACACCGGGGAGCTGTTTTTT. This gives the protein CATSDPLRGIANTGELFF.